One sample yielded the 17 T cell receptor beta chains listed below, sequenced in a study of identical twins' blood T cells. TCRdb used MiXCR to reprocess the 5' RACE reads, holding one entry per CDR3 protein. The sample includes fewer than 450,000 distinct CDR3 sequences, about 28% of them seen just once. The material sequenced was PBMCs. Receptors were obtained from a woman aged 18 to 55 in good health.

The chain is built from TRBV10-3 and TRBJ1-3; no firm D call. The germline V gene encodes CDR1 ENHRY and CDR2 SYGVKD. V was shortened by 10 bases and J by 2 bases, with 18 bases between the two germline ends. The CDR3 is 15 residues long. As DNA, the CDR3 is TGTGCCACAAGTCGGCCGGGCCTAACTGGAAACACCATATATTTT. This gives the protein CATSRPGLTGNTIYF.

The chain employs TRBV9 and TRBJ2-1; 8 positions agree with TRBD2. V lost 4 bases to trimming and J lost 7 bases; unmatched junction nucleotides: 10. Germline V gene lookup returns CDR1 SGDLS and CDR2 YYNGEE. This CDR3 spans 15 amino acids. CDR3 sequence (DNA): TGTGCCAGCAGCCCTTCTCCCTCTAGCGGGAATGAGCAGTTCTTC. It codes for CASSPSPSSGNEQFF.

In its sample, this clonotype was seen a few times. The germline gene is not matched at one end of the junction; a read error may be the cause. The genes are TRBV28 and TRBJ2-7, with D possibly matching TRBD1 (6 bases). Germline V gives CDR1 MDHEN, CDR2 SYDVKM. CDR3 length: 12 residues. The CDR3 nucleotides read TGTGCCAGCAGTTTAGGGGGACACGAGAAGTACTTC. It encodes CASSLGGHEKYF.

This clonotype was detected a few times. The chain is built from TRBV6-1 and TRBJ1-5, with D hard to call. The CDR3 loop spans 13 amino acids. Germline lookup yields CDR1 MNHNS and CDR2 SASEGT. V was shortened by 4 bases and J by 7 bases, with 11 bases between the two germline ends. The CDR3 here is CASSGGLQQPQHF. The CDR3 coding sequence is TGTGCCAGCAGTGGGGGTCTACAGCAGCCCCAGCATTTT.

A few counts support this clonotype. This chain links TRBV7-9 with TRBJ2-1; D gene unclear. Germline V lookup: CDR1 SEHNR, CDR2 FQNEAQ (reference sequence). V gave up 3 bases and J gave up 12 bases, with 15 bases separating them. The CDR3 is 13 residues long. CDR3 in DNA: TGTGCCAGCAGCTTCGGCAGGCGCCCAGGGCAGTTCTTC. Protein product: CASSFGRRPGQFF.

About this clonotype: Compared with germline, one end of the junction differs, possibly owing to a read error. The chain links TRBV29-1 to TRBJ1-2, with D unclear. The CDR3 is made up of 13 amino acids. Germline V gene data show CDR1 as SQVTM and CDR2 as ANQGSEA. Here the CDR3 reads CSVVDGINYGCTF. The CDR3 DNA sequence: TGCAGCGTTGTGGACGGTATCAACTATGGCTGCACCTTC.

The chain links TRBV5-1 to TRBJ1-1; 8 bases map to TRBD1. Germline loops: CDR1 SGHRS, CDR2 YFSETQ. V was pared by 4 bases and J by 1 base, with 6 bases of the junction left unmatched. The CDR3 is made up of 15 amino acids. In DNA, the CDR3 is TGCGCCAGCAGCAATGGACAGGGAAGGAACACTGAAGCTTTCTTT. Its protein product is CASSNGQGRNTEAFF. The variable domain in full, with the rest retrieved from reference TRBV5-1 and TRBJ1-1, is KAGVTQTPRYLIKTRGQQVTLSCSPISGHRSVSWYQQTPGQGLQFLFEYFSETQRNKGNFPGRFSGRQFSNSRSEMNVSTLELGDSALYLCASSNGQGRNTEAFFGQGTRLTVV.

This clonotype was seen a handful of times. A junction boundary mismatches the germline segment, possibly from a read error. The chain recombines TRBV7-7 with TRBJ2-3; D unresolved. Germline V gives CDR1 SSHAT, CDR2 FNYEAQ (reference sequence). CDR3 size: 13 residues. This CDR3 is CASSLRRRDTQYF. Here the CDR3 DNA reads TGTGCTAGCAGCTTAAGACGCCGGGATACGCAGTATTTT.

A few counts support this clonotype. This rearrangement joins TRBV5-8 to TRBJ2-3, with 9 bases aligning to TRBD1. V trimming: 4 bases; J trimming: 2 bases; junction bases outside the gene matches: 8. The germline V gene encodes CDR1 SGHTS and CDR2 YDEGEE. The CDR3 sequence is 16 residues long. Here the CDR3 DNA reads TGTGCCAGCAGCCCAATCCGGGACAGGGTCACAGATACGCAGTATTTT. Protein product: CASSPIRDRVTDTQYF. The entire variable domain, with the rest obtained from reference TRBV5-8 and TRBJ2-3, is as follows: EAGVTQSPTHLIKTRGQQATLRCSPISGHTSVYWYQQALGLGLQFLLWYDEGEERNRGNFPPRFSGRQFPNYSSELNVNALELEDSALYLCASSPIRDRVTDTQYFGPGTRLTVL.

This clonotype was counted a few times. V and J are TRBV5-5 and TRBJ1-2; 11 positions match TRBD1. Per the germline V gene, CDR1 is SGHKS and CDR2 is YYEKEE (reference sequence). V shed 2 bases, J shed 9 bases, and the junction held 6 bases outside the gene matches. The CDR3 runs 14 residues. The CDR3 region is CASSFGTGGESYTF. CDR3 nucleotides: TGTGCCAGCAGCTTCGGGACAGGGGGGGAAAGCTACACCTTC.

In this sample, this clonotype turned up many times. This chain uses TRBV7-2 with TRBJ1-1; tentative D call: TRBD1 (6 bases). The CDR3 is 17 residues long. Germline loops: CDR1 SGHTA, CDR2 FQGNSA. The V gene lost 5 bases and the J gene lost 1 base, with 20 bases spanning the gap. The DNA for the CDR3 is TGTGCCAGCAGCCCTAGACCTCGGACAGATGGGAACACTGAAGCTTTCTTT. This sequence encodes CASSPRPRTDGNTEAFF. Full variable domain (rest looked up from reference TRBV7-2 and TRBJ1-1): GAGVSQSPSNKVTEKGKDVELRCDPISGHTALYWYRQSLGQGLEFLIYFQGNSAPDKSGLPSDRFSAERTGGSVSTLTIQRTQQEDSAVYLCASSPRPRTDGNTEAFFGQGTRLTVV.

The genes are TRBV7-6 and TRBJ1-1, with D possibly matching TRBD1 (5 bases). Deletions cut 1 base from V and 5 bases from J, with 14 bases between. There are 15 residues in the CDR3. Germline V gene lookup returns CDR1 SGHVS and CDR2 FNYEAQ. CDR3 sequence reads: CASSLGPGTRTEAFF. CDR3 DNA: TGTGCCAGCAGCTTAGGGCCGGGGACGAGAACTGAAGCTTTCTTT.

This clonotype was recorded once. Germline and junction disagree at one end, which may indicate a read error. The chain is built from TRBV27 and TRBJ1-4; D gene unclear. The CDR3 has 13 amino acids. CDR1 is MNHEY and CDR2 is SMNVEV in the germline V gene (reference sequence). Here the CDR3 reads CVSSDAVGSKLFF. The CDR3 DNA is TGTGTCAGCAGTGATGCTGTCGGGAGTAAACTGTTTTTT. Complete variable domain (other parts from reference TRBV27 and TRBJ1-4): EAQVTQNPRYLITVTGKKLTVTCSQNMNHEYMSWYRQDPGLGLRQIYYSMNVEVTDKGDVPEGYKVSRKEKRNFPLILESPSPNQTSLYFCVSSDAVGSKLFFGSGTQLSVL.

This clonotype was seen a few times. The chain carries TRBV19 and TRBJ1-4; D remains unclear. The CDR3 covers 13 residues. Per germline, CDR1 LNHDA and CDR2 SQIVND (reference sequence). Trimming took 3 bases from V and 10 from J, leaving 12 bases between them. This chain's CDR3 is CASSIQNMGKLFF. CDR3 nucleotides: TGTGCCAGTAGTATCCAGAACATGGGAAAACTGTTTTTT.

This clonotype occurred a few times. The genes are TRBV6-5 and TRBJ1-1; no definite D call. Deletions cut 1 base from V and 2 bases from J, with 5 bases between. The CDR3 is 13 residues long. Per the germline V gene, CDR1 is MNHEY and CDR2 is SVGAGI. CDR3 sequence: CASSYFGNTEAFF. CDR3 DNA sequence: TGTGCCAGCAGTTACTTCGGCAACACTGAAGCTTTCTTT.

Notes on this clonotype: A single base separates this from a much larger clone, so it may be a read error. This sequence joins TRBV5-1 and TRBJ1-1; D unclear. This CDR3 has 16 amino acids. The germline gives CDR1 SGHRS, CDR2 YFSETQ. The DNA for the CDR3 is TGCGCCAACAGCTTGACCCAGACCAATATGAACACTGAAGCTTTCTTT. Amino acid sequence: CANSLTQTNMNTEAFF.

There are a few counts of this clonotype. The CDR3 here is CASSYYGTPSKPYGYTF. The CDR3 DNA reads TGTGCCAGCAGTTACTACGGGACTCCCTCAAAACCCTATGGCTACACCTTC. The chain couples TRBV6-5 to TRBJ1-2; D perhaps matches TRBD1 (5 bases). Germline V CDR1 and CDR2: MNHEY, SVGAGI. This CDR3 spans 17 amino acids. Trimming pared 1 base from V and 4 bases from J, leaving 19 bases between.